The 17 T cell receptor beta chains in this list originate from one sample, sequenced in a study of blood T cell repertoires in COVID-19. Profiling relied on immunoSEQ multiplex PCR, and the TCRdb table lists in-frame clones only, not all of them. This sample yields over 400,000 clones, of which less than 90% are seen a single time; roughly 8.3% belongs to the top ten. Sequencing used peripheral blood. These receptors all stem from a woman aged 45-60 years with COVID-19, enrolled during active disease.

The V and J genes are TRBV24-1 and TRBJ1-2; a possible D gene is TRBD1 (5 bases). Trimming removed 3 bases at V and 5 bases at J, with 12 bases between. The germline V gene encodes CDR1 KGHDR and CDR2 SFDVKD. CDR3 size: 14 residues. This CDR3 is CATSDRQTVYGYTF. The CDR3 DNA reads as TGTGCCACCAGTGATCGACAGACCGTTTATGGCTACACCTTC.

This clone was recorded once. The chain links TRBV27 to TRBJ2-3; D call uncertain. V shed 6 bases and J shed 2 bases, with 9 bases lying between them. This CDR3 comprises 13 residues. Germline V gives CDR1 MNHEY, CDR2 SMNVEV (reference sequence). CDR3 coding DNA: TGTGCCAGCAGCCCGAGCCTCACAGATACGCAGTATTTT. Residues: CASSPSLTDTQYF.

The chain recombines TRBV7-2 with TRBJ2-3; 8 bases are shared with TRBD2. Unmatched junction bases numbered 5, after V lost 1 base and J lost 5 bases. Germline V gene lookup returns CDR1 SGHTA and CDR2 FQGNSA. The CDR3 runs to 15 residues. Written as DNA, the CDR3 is TGTGCCAGCAGCTTAGACGGGAGGGTAATAGATACGCAGTATTTT. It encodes CASSLDGRVIDTQYF. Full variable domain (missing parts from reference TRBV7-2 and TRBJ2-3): GAGVSQSPSNKVTEKGKDVELRCDPISGHTALYWYRQSLGQGLEFLIYFQGNSAPDKSGLPSDRFSAERTGGSVSTLTIQRTQQEDSAVYLCASSLDGRVIDTQYFGPGTRLTVL.

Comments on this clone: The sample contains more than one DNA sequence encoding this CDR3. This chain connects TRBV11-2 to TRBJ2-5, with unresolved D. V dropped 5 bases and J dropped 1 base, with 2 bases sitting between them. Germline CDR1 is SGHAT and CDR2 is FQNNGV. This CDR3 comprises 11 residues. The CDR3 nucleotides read TGTGCCAGCAGCCTCCAAGAGACCCAGTACTTC. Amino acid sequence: CASSLQETQYF.

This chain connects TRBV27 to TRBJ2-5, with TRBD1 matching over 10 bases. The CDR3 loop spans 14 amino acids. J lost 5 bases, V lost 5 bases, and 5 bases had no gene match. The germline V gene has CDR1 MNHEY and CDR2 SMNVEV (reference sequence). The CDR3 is CASSPTGGRETQYF. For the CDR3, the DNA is TGTGCCAGCAGTCCGACAGGGGGCAGGGAGACCCAGTACTTC.

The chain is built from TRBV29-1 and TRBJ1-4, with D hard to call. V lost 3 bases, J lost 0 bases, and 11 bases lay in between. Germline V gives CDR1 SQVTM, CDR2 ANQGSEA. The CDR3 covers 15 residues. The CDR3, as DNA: TGCAGCGTTGATGGGCCAAGTGCAACTAATGAAAAACTGTTTTTT. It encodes CSVDGPSATNEKLFF. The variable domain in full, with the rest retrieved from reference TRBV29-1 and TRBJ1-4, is SAVISQKPSRDICQRGTSLTIQCQVDSQVTMMFWYRQQPGQSLTLIATANQGSEATYESGFVIDKFPISRPNLTFSTLTVSNMSPEDSSIYLCSVDGPSATNEKLFFGSGTQLSVL.

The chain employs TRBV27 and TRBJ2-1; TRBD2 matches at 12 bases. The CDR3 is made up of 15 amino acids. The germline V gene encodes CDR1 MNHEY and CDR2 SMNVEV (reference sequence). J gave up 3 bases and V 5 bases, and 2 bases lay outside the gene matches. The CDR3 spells CASSGLAGIYNEQFF. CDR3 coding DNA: TGTGCCAGCAGTGGACTAGCGGGGATCTACAATGAGCAGTTCTTC.

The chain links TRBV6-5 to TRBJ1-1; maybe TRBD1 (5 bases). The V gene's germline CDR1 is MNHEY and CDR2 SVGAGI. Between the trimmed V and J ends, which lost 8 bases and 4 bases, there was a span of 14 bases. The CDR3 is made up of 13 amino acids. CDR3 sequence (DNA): TGTGCCAGCTCCCCCTCCGGGGGCACTGAAGCTTTCTTT. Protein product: CASSPSGGTEAFF.

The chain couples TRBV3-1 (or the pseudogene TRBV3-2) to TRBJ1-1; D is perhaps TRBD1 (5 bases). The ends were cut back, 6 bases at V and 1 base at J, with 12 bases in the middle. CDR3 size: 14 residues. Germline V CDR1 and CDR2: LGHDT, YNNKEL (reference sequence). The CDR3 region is CASRATQGNTEAFF. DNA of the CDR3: TGTGCCAGCAGGGCCACCCAGGGGAACACTGAAGCTTTCTTT.

The CDR3 nucleotides are TGTGCCCCAAACTTGGGAAAGCGGGACACTGAAGCTTTCTTT. Protein product: CAPNLGKRDTEAFF. The chain recombines TRBV5-5 with TRBJ1-1; no definite D call. V was trimmed by 10 bases and J by 3 bases, leaving 19 bases between them. The V gene's germline CDR1 is SGHKS and CDR2 YYEKEE (reference sequence). The CDR3 length is 14 residues.

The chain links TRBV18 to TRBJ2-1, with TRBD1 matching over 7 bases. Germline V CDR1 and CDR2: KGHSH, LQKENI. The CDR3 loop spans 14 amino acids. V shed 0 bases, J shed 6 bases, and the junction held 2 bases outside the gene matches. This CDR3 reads CASSPPGQLNEQFF. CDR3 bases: TGTGCCAGCTCACCACCGGGACAGCTCAATGAGCAGTTCTTC.

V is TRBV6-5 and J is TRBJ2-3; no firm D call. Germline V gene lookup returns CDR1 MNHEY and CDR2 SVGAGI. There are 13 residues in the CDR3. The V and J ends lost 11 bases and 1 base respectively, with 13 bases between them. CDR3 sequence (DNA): TGTGCCCAGCGAGAAGATGGCACAGATACGCAGTATTTT. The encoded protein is CAQREDGTDTQYF.

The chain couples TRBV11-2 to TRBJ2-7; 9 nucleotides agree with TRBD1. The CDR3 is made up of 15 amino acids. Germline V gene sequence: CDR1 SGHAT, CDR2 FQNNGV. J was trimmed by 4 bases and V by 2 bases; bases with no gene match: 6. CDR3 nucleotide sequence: TGTGCCAGCAGCTTACGAGCGACAGGGGGTTACGAGCAGTACTTC. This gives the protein CASSLRATGGYEQYF.

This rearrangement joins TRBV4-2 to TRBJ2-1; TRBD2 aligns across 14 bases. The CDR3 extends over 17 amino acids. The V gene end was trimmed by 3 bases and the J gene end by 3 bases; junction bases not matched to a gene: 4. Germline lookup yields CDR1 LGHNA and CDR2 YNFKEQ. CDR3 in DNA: TGTGCCAGCAGCCAGGACGGACTAGCGGGGGGCTACAATGAGCAGTTCTTC. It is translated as CASSQDGLAGGYNEQFF.

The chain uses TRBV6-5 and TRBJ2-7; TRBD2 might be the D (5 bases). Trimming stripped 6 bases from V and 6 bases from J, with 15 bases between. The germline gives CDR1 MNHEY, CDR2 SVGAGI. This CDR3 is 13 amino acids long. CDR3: CASRLGSKPEQYF. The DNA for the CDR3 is TGTGCCAGCAGACTAGGGTCAAAACCCGAGCAGTACTTC.

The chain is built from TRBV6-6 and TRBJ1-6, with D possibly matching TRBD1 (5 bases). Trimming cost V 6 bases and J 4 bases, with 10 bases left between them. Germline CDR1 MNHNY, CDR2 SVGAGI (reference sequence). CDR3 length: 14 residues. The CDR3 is CASSPGLYNSPLHF. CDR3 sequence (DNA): TGTGCCAGCAGCCCGGGACTTTATAATTCACCCCTCCACTTT.

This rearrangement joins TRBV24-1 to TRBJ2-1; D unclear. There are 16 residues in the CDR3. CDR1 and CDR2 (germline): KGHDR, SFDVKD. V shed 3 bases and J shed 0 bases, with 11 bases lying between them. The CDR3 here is CATSDNGPGSYNEQFF. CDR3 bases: TGTGCCACCAGTGATAACGGTCCGGGCTCCTACAATGAGCAGTTCTTC.